These T cell receptor beta chains were read from a single sample in a study of T cell responses to AZD1222 COVID-19 vaccine. Profiling relied on immunoSEQ multiplex PCR, and the TCRdb table lists in-frame clones only, not all of them. The sample includes 150,000 to 170,000 clones, 85% to 90% of them seen just once. The sequencing used peripheral blood, collected on day 0 of MenACWY control vaccination. The receptors were sampled from an adult in good health. Both conserved end residues are trimmed from each CDR3.

>TRBV28|TRBJ1-5
ASSLPRGGNQPQH
>TRBV9|TRBJ2-5
ASSVGPAEQETQY
>TRBV3-1/TRBV3-2|TRBJ1-6
ASSQEGGGRAIYSPLH
>TRBV5-1|TRBJ1-2
ASRPEGFLYGYT
>TRBV5-1|TRBJ2-2
ASSFGAGELF
>TRBV5-6|TRBJ1-5
ASSFGPDQPQH
>TRBV29-1|TRBJ2-5
SAKRESETQY
>TRBV29-1|TRBJ1-1
SGGGDAEAF
>TRBV15|TRBJ1-2
ATSRDGGTGGYT
>TRBV11-2|TRBJ2-3
ASSRWGADTQY
>TRBV11-2|TRBJ2-1
ASSRSLLAGTYNEQF
>TRBV30|TRBJ1-2
ALTAQGFYGYT
>TRBV5-1|TRBJ1-4
ASSATGVTEKLF
>TRBV19|TRBJ1-1
ASSMRGGDLGTEAF
>TRBV19|TRBJ2-2
ASSTGGGTGELF
>TRBV19|TRBJ2-7
ASSPRDSSYEQY
>TRBV27|TRBJ2-1
ASSSAPYNEQF
>TRBV5-1|TRBJ2-1
ASSLGQVNNEQF
>TRBV29-1|TRBJ2-7
SVTRTGVDEQY
>TRBV25-1|TRBJ2-1
ASSSWRDASYNEQF
>TRBV28|TRBJ1-2
ASTPGLANYGYT
>TRBV11-2|TRBJ2-1
ASSLLALPEQF
>TRBV7-6|TRBJ2-5
ASRSLQETQY
>TRBV2|TRBJ1-4
ASSARGTANEKLF
>TRBV12-5|TRBJ2-1
ASGTAYNEQF
>TRBV6-5|TRBJ1-1
ASSLSGVEAF
>TRBV14|TRBJ1-6
ASSQEVGQNSPLH
>TRBV30|TRBJ2-7
AWTSGVDYEQY
>TRBV7-2|TRBJ2-3
ASRVGAGSTDTQY
>TRBV28|TRBJ2-2
ASSLPYRGTGELF
>TRBV27|TRBJ1-1
ASSTGAEAF
>TRBV6-5|TRBJ2-3
ASNARGGHGDTQY
>TRBV6-1|TRBJ2-5
ASSEQGRYRETQY